The entry that follows covers one TCR beta chain sequence. The antigen is unknown. At the DNA level, this CDR3 is encoded by other sequences in the same sample as well. The PCR made use of 60 Vbeta and 13 Jbeta primers. The repertoire was sequenced with immunoSEQ multiplex PCR; TCRdb's copy has only in-frame clones and lacks some. The profile shows fewer than 35,000 clones, just under 90% of them singletons. The sample is drawn from a study of cytomegalovirus exposure and HLA in healthy donors. Turning to the study itself: Samples from HLA-typed donors yielded around 79 million unique TCRs in an early data release.

Overall study results and limits: A later analysis, which compared TCR beta chains of equal frequency, found the HLA-associated ones more clonally expanded. About 87% or about 30% of the time was how often most TCR beta V segments were productive, according to an earlier analysis.

Trimming took off 3 bases at V and 9 bases at J, with 18 bases between the two ends. Looked up from germline, CDR1 is KGHSH and CDR2 is LQKENI. The CDR3 runs to 16 residues. Sequenced: PBMCs. This chain joins TRBV18 and TRBJ1-6; maybe TRBD1 (6 bases). This TCR derives from a boy between 10 and 17 years old in good health and CMV-seronegative. CDR3 region: CASSPKAGVDSSPLHF. The DNA of the CDR3 is TGTGCCAGCTCACCCAAGGCAGGGGTGGATAGTTCACCCCTCCACTTT.